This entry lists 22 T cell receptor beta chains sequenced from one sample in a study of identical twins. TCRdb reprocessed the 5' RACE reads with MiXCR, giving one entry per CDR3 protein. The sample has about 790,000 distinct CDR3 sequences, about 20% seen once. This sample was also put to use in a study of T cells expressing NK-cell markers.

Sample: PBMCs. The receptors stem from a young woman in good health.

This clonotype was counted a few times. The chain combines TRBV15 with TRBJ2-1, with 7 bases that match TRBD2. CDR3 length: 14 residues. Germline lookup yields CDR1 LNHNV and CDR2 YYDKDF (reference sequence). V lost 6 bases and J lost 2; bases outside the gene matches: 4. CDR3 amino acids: CATRGGRTYNEQFF. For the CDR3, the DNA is TGTGCCACCAGGGGGGGGAGAACCTACAATGAGCAGTTCTTC.

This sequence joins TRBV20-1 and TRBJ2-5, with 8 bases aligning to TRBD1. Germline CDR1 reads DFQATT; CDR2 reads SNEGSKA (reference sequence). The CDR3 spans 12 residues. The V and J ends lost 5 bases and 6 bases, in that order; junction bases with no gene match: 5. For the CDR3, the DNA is TGCAGTGCTGGTGGACAGGGAAAGACCCAGTACTTC. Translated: CSAGGQGKTQYF.

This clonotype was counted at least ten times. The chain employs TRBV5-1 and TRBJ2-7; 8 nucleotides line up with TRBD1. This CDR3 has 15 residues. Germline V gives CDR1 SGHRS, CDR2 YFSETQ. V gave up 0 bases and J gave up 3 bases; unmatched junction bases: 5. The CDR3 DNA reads TGCGCCAGCAGCTTGGGTGGGACAGGAGACTACGAGCAGTACTTC. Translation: CASSLGGTGDYEQYF.

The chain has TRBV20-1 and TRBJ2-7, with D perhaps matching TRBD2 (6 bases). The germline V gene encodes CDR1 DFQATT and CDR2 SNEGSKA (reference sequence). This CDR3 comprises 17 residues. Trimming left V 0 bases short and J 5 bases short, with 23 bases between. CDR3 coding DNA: TGCAGTGCTAGAGATCGTTCTAGCGCCCTTGTGAGCGACGAGCAGTACTTC. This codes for CSARDRSSALVSDEQYF.

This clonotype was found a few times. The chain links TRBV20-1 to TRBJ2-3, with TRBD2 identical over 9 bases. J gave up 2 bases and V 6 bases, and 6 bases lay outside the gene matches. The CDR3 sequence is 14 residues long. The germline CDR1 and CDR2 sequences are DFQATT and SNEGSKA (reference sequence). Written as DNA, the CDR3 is TGCAGTGCCCGGACTAGCGCTAACACAGATACGCAGTATTTT. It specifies CSARTSANTDTQYF.

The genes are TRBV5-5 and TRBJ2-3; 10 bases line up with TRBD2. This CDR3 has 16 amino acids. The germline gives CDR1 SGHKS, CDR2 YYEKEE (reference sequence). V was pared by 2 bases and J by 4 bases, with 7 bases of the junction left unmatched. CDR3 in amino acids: CASSFVLAGVADTQYF. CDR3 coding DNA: TGTGCCAGCAGCTTTGTCCTAGCGGGGGTAGCAGATACGCAGTATTTT. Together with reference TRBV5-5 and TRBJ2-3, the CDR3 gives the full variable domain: DAGVTQSPTHLIKTRGQQVTLRCSPISGHKSVSWYQQVLGQGPQFIFQYYEKEERGRGNFPDRFSARQFPNYSSELNVNALLLGDSALYLCASSFVLAGVADTQYFGPGTRLTVL.

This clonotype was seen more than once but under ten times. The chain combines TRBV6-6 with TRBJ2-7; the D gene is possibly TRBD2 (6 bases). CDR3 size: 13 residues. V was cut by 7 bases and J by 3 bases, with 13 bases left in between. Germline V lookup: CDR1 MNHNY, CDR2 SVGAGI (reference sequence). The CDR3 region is CASNRGGLYEQYF. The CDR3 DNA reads TGTGCCAGCAACCGTGGGGGACTCTACGAGCAGTACTTC.

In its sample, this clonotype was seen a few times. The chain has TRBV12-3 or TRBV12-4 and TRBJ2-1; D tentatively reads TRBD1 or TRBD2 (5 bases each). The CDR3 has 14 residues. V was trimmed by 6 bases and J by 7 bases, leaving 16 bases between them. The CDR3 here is CASSRLGAENEQFF. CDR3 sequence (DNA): TGTGCCAGCAGCCGGCTCGGGGCGGAAAATGAGCAGTTCTTC.

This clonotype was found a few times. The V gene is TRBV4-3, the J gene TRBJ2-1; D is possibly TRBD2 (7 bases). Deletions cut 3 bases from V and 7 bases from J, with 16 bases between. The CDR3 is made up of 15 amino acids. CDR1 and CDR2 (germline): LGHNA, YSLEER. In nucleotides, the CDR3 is TGCGCCAGCAGCCACACCGGGGGGCTGGTTAATGAGCAGTTCTTC. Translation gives CASSHTGGLVNEQFF.

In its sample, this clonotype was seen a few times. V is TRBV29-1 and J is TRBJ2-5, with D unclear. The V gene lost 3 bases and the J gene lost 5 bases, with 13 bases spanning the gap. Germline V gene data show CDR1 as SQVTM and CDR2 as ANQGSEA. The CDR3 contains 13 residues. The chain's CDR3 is CSVDSGSRETQYF. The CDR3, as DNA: TGCAGCGTTGATTCCGGGTCAAGGGAGACCCAGTACTTC.

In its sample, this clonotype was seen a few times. The DNA for the CDR3 is TGCAGGATATCAGCTCTTGGTTCGGAGACCCAGTACTTC. Amino acid sequence: CRISALGSETQYF. The chain recombines TRBV20-1 with TRBJ2-5, with unresolved D. Looked up from germline, CDR1 is DFQATT and CDR2 is SNEGSKA (reference sequence). The CDR3 extends over 13 amino acids.

This CDR3 reads CAISGGDSANTEAFF. CDR3 DNA: TGTGCCATCAGTGGTGGGGATTCGGCGAACACTGAAGCTTTCTTT. J is TRBJ1-1 and V is TRBV10-3, with unresolved D. CDR1 and CDR2 (germline): ENHRY, SYGVKD. V shed 4 bases and J shed 1 base, with 13 bases lying between them. The CDR3 is made up of 15 amino acids.

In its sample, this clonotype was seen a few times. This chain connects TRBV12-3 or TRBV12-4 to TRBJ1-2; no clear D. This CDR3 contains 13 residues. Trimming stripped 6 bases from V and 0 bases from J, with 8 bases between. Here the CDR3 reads CASSHRANYGYTF. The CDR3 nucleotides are TGTGCCAGCAGCCACCGCGCTAACTATGGCTACACCTTC.

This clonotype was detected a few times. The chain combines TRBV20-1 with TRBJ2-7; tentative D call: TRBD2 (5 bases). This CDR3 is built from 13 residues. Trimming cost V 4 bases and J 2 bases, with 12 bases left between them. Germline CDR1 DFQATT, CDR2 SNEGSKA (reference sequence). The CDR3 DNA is TGCAGTGCTACGGGTAGCGATCCCTACGAGCAGTACTTC. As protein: CSATGSDPYEQYF.

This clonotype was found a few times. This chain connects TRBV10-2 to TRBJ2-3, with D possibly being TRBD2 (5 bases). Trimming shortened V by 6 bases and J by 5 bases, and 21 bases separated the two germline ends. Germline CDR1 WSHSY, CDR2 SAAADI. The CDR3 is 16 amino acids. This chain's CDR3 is CASRLGGFRVGDTQYF. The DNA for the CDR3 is TGCGCCAGCAGGTTAGGCGGGTTCAGAGTTGGAGATACGCAGTATTTT.

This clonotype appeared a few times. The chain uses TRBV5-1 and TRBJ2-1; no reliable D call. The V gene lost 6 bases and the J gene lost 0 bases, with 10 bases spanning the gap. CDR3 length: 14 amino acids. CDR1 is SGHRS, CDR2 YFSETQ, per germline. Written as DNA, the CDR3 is TGCGCCAGCAAAGTGGACGGCTCCTACAATGAGCAGTTCTTC. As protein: CASKVDGSYNEQFF. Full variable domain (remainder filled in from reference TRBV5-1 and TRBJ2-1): KAGVTQTPRYLIKTRGQQVTLSCSPISGHRSVSWYQQTPGQGLQFLFEYFSETQRNKGNFPGRFSGRQFSNSRSEMNVSTLELGDSALYLCASKVDGSYNEQFFGPGTRLTVL.

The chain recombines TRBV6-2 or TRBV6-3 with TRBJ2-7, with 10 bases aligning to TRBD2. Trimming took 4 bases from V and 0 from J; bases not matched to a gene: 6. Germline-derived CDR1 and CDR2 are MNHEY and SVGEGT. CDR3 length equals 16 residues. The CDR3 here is CASSSTLAGDSYEQYF. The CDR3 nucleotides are TGTGCCAGCAGTTCAACTCTAGCGGGGGACTCCTACGAGCAGTACTTC.

The DNA for the CDR3 is TGTGCCAGCAGGCGGTCGGAGATCTCCTACGAGCAGTACTTC. Translating gives CASRRSEISYEQYF. The V gene is TRBV5-4, the J gene TRBJ2-7, with unresolved D. The CDR3 loop spans 14 amino acids. The germline gives CDR1 SGHNT, CDR2 YYREEE (reference sequence). V gave up 5 bases and J gave up 0 bases, with 12 bases separating them.

The CDR3: CASSFASGRFNEQFF. For the CDR3, the DNA is TGTGCCAGCAGCTTTGCTAGCGGGCGGTTCAATGAGCAGTTCTTC. This chain links TRBV11-2 with TRBJ2-1, with 8 bases fitting TRBD2. Germline lookup yields CDR1 SGHAT and CDR2 FQNNGV. V lost 3 bases to trimming and J lost 6 bases; unmatched junction nucleotides: 7. The CDR3 is 15 amino acids.

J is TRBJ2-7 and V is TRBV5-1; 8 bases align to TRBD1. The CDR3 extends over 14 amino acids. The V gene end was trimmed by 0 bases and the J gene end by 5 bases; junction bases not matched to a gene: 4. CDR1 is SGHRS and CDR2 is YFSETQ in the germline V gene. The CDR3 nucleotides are TGCGCCAGCAGCTTGGGACAGGGGCTCGACGAGCAGTACTTC. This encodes CASSLGQGLDEQYF.

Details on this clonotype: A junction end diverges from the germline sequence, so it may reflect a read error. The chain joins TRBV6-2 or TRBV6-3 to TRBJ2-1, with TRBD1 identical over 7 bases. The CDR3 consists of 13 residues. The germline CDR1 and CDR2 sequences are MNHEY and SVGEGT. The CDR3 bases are TGCGCCAGCAGCCGGGACAGCTTCAATGAGCAGTTCTTC. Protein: CASSRDSFNEQFF.

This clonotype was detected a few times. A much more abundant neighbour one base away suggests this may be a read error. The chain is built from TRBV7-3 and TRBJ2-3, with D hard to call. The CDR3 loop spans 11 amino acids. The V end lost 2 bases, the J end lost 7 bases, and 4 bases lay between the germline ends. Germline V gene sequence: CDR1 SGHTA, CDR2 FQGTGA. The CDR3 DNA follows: TGTGCCAGCAGCTTAGGAAATACGCAGTATTTT. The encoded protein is CASSLGNTQYF.